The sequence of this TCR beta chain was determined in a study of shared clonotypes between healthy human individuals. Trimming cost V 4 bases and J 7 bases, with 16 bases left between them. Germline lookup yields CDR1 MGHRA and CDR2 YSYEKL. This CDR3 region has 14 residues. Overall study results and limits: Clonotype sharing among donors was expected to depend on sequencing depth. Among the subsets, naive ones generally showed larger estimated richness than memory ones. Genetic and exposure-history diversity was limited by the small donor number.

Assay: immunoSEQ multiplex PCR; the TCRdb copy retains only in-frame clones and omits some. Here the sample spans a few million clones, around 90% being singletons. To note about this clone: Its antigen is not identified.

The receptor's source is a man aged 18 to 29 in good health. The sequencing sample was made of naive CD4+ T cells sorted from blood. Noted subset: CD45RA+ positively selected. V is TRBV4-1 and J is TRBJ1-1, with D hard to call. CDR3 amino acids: CASSPYVDRGEAFF. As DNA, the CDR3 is TGCGCCAGCAGCCCTTACGTGGATCGGGGTGAAGCTTTCTTT.